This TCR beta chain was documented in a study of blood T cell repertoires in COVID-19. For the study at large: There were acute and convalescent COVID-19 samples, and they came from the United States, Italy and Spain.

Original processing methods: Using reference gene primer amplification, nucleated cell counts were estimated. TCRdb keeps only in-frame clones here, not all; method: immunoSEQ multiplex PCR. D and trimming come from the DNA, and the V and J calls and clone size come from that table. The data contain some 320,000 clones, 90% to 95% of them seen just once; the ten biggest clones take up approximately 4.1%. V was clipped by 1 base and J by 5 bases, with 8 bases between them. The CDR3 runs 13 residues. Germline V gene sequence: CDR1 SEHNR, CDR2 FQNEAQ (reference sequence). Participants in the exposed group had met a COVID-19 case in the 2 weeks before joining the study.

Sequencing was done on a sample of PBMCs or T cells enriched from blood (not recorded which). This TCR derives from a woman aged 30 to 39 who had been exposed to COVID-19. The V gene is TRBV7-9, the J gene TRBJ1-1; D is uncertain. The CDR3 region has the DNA TGTGCCAGCAGCTTAGTAATCAGAACTGAAGCTTTCTTT. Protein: CASSLVIRTEAFF.